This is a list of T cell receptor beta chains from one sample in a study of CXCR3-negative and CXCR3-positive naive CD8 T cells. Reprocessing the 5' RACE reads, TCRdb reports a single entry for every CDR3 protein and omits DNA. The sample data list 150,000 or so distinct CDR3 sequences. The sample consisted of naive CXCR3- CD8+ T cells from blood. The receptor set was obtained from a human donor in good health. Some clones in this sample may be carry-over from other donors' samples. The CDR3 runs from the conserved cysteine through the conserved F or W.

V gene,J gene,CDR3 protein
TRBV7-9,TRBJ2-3,CASSLSLEDTQYF
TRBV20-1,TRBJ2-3,CSAKDKAGGPDTQYF
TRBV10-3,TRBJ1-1,CAITRTGGFDTEAFF
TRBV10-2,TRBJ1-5,CASSESGTGPNQPQHF
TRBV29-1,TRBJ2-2,CSVGVTGMGTGELFF
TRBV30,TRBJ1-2,CAWSPGTGGDDGYTF
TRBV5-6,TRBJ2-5,CASSPHTNWGPETQYF
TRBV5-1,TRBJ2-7,CASSLNGLDSSYEQYF
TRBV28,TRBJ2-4,CASSFSPGDIQYF
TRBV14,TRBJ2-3,CASSQTSGDTQYF
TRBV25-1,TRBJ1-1,CASSGRDGRLDTEAFF
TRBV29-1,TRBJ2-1,CSVDVGQGSNEQFF
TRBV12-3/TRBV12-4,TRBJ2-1,CASSPMGDEQFF
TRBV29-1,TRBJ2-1,CSGAREGTYNEQFF
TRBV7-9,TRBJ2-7,CASSLAAYEQYF